This record covers a single TCR beta chain. Profiling relied on immunoSEQ multiplex PCR, and the TCRdb table lists in-frame clones only, not all of them. The sample has around 310,000 clones, roughly nine tenths seen once; the top ten hold around 9%. This sample stems from a study of blood T cell repertoires in COVID-19. Study-wide context: From T cells, B-cell-depleted T cells, or PBMCs came the material, which was cDNA or gDNA.

Study members were between about 18 and 100 years old and lived in 24 US regions. Membership in each cohort depended on participant-reported clinical history. For recovered donors of Cohort 3, there were two negative PCRs, clearance, or symptom resolution. Per germline, CDR1 SGHRS and CDR2 YFSETQ. V was pared by 0 bases and J by 9 bases, with 6 bases of the junction left unmatched. This CDR3 comprises 15 residues. The TCR originated in a woman aged 25 to 45 who had recovered from COVID-19. Sequencing used PBMCs or T cells enriched from blood (not recorded which). This rearrangement joins TRBV5-1 to TRBJ1-6; 7 bases map to TRBD1. CDR3 bases: TGCGCCAGCAGCTTGGGAACTAACAGGGGTTCACCCCTCCACTTT. It specifies CASSLGTNRGSPLHF.